Listed below are T cell receptor beta chains from one sample, sequenced in a study of blood T cells in healthy people across ages. TCRdb reprocessed the 5' RACE reads via MiXCR and lists one record per CDR3 protein. The sample shows more than 1,000,000 distinct CDR3 sequences, roughly 24% of them seen only once. The data also belong to a second study, concerning T cells of mothers and their children.

Sequenced material: blood. Receptors were obtained from a girl aged 2 to 10 in good health. The CDR3 runs from the conserved cysteine through the conserved F or W. A D gene is named only where the DNA matches it firmly. Some rows have no size entry. The others give once, few or many, or a class for an expanded clone.

TRBJ2-6	TRBV5-1	TRBD1	.	TGCGCCAGCAGCGCCACAGGGGTCGGGGCCAACGTCCTGACTTTC	CASSATGVGANVLTF
TRBJ1-3	TRBV15	.	.	TGTGCCACCAGCAGAGATCTTGGGTCCGGAAACACCATATATTTT	CATSRDLGSGNTIYF
TRBJ2-7	TRBV29-1	.	.	TGCAGCGTTGAAGAGAGCGGTAGCTCCTACGAGCAGTACTTC	CSVEESGSSYEQYF
TRBJ1-6	TRBV27	.	few	TGTGCCAGCGGGGAGGTTGATTCACCCCTCCACTTT	CASGEVDSPLHF
TRBJ2-7	TRBV5-1	TRBD2	many	TGCGCCAGCAGCTTGGCGACTAGCGGATACGAGCAGTACTTC	CASSLATSGYEQYF
TRBJ2-7	TRBV20-1	TRBD1	.	TGCAGTGCGCGATTAGGACAGGGGACTCCCGAGCAGTACTTC	CSARLGQGTPEQYF
TRBJ2-7	TRBV5-1	TRBD1	.	TGCGCCAGCAGCTTGGAAGGGACAGGGTCGGGCGAGCAGTACTTC	CASSLEGTGSGEQYF
TRBJ2-1	TRBV20-1	.	.	TGCAGTGCTTTGGACGGAACTACCTACAATGAGCAGTTCTTC	CSALDGTTYNEQFF
TRBJ1-4	TRBV6-6	.	few	TGTGCCAGCAGTTACAGACCCCCGCGGGAAAAACTGTTTTTT	CASSYRPPREKLFF
TRBJ1-1	TRBV12-3/TRBV12-4	.	.	TGTGCCAGCAGTTTAAGGGGGGAGTACGGTGAAGCTTTCTTT	CASSLRGEYGEAFF
TRBJ2-5	TRBV6-5	.	.	TGTGCCAGCAGTCAGGGACTGGCACCGGAGACCCAGTACTTC	CASSQGLAPETQYF
TRBJ1-2	TRBV7-9	.	few	TGTGCCAGCACCCTTGGGGAGTTCTATGGCTACACCTTC	CASTLGEFYGYTF
TRBJ1-2	TRBV27	TRBD1	.	TGTGCCAGCAGGGGACAGCTCTATGGCTACACCTTC	CASRGQLYGYTF
TRBJ2-1	TRBV7-3	.	.	TGTGCCAGCAGCCCAGGCGGGGACCCCTCCTACAATGAGCAGTTCTTC	CASSPGGDPSYNEQFF
TRBJ2-4	TRBV4-3	.	few	TGCGCCAGCAGCCAAGTACAGGGAGGTGGGATAGGAGCCAAAAACATTCAGTACTTC	CASSQVQGGGIGAKNIQYF
TRBJ2-4	TRBV6-2/TRBV6-3	.	.	TGTGCCAGCAGTGCCGGGACAGCCAAAAACATTCAGTACTTC	CASSAGTAKNIQYF
TRBJ2-1	TRBV5-1	.	many	TGCGCCAGCAGCTCAGGGGTGACCTCCTACAATGAGCAGTTCTTC	CASSSGVTSYNEQFF
TRBJ2-3	TRBV5-5	.	.	TGTGCCAGCCTCTTCCCCCCCGGGAGCCCCGATACGCAGTATTTT	CASLFPPGSPDTQYF
TRBJ2-5	TRBV20-1	.	few	TGCAGTGCGATCGAGACCCAGTACTTC	CSAIETQYF
TRBJ2-7	TRBV7-2	TRBD2	few	TGTGCCAGCAAAGGGCTAGCGGGATATGAGCAGTACTTC	CASKGLAGYEQYF
TRBJ2-5	TRBV20-1	.	.	TGCAGTGCTGAAAACTCGGAGGGGGAGACCCAGTACTTC	CSAENSEGETQYF
TRBJ2-3	TRBV28	.	.	TGTGTCAGCACCCTCCGACAAGCATGGATTAAGTATTTT	CVSTLRQAWIKYF
TRBJ2-3	TRBV28	TRBD2	.	TGTGCCAGCAGCTTTCTAGCGGGAGTGGGAGATACGCAGTATTTT	CASSFLAGVGDTQYF
TRBJ1-1	TRBV29-1	TRBD1	.	TGCAGCGGTACCGGGACAGGGAACACTGAAGCTTTCTTT	CSGTGTGNTEAFF
TRBJ1-4	TRBV7-2	TRBD1	few	TGTGCCAGCAGCTTCTTTGGGACAGACCTCTCAAAACTGTTTTTT	CASSFFGTDLSKLFF
TRBJ2-5	TRBV5-1	TRBD1	few	TGTGCCAGCAGTTGGGGACAGGGGGGAGAGACCCAGTACTTC	CASSWGQGGETQYF
TRBJ2-2	TRBV27	.	.	TGTGCCAGCAGGACAGGCATTTCCCCGAACACCGGGGAGCTGTTTTTT	CASRTGISPNTGELFF
TRBJ2-5	TRBV7-2	.	.	TGTGCCAGCAGCCCCCAAGGGAGTTTGGTGGAGACCCAGTACTTC	CASSPQGSLVETQYF
TRBJ2-4	TRBV7-2	.	.	TGTGCCAGCAGCCCGAACAGCCCGCGGAGGAACATTCAGTACTTC	CASSPNSPRRNIQYF